The table lists the clone carrying this T cell receptor beta chain with many counts. Antigen unknown. The data belong to a study of regulatory T cells in long-lasting Graves disease. Documented time point: persistent/refractory GD, antithyroid drugs over 5 years with positive TRAb. The TCR library was prepared using RNA isolated from PBMCs. Study results and caveats: Persistent disease preferred TRBV28, TRBJ1-2 and TRBJ2-5; new disease, TRBV20-1 and TRBJ2-1.

Germline CDR1 is MNHEY and CDR2 is SMNVEV (reference sequence). Trimming took 4 bases from V and 8 from J; bases not matched to a gene: 21. This CDR3 has 19 amino acids. Investigators prepared the TCR beta libraries by applying iRepertoire HTBI primers and Arm-PCR of CDR3 regions. MiXCR was run by TCRdb on the multiplex PCR reads, yielding one entry per CDR3 protein. The table has around 460,000 distinct CDR3 sequences, 20% to 25% seen once. The gene calls are TRBV27 and TRBJ1-2; TRBD1 matches 11 bases. The TCR sequence derives from a female donor with Graves disease. Specimen: peripheral blood mononuclear cells (PBMCs), collected when the disease was refractory, from a patient treated with antithyroid drugs. The CDR3 DNA is TGTGCCAGCAGTTATCATCGGGACAGGGGGAGGGAAGACGTGGGCGGCTACACCTTC. This sequence encodes CASSYHRDRGREDVGGYTF.